This TCR beta chain is from a study of T cells in Graves' hyperthyroidism and ophthalmopathy. Findings of the study overall: Blood shared most expanded thyroid clonotypes above 0.001.

This clonotype was detected only a few times. The antigen remains unidentified. V trimming: 4 bases; J trimming: 2 bases; junction bases outside the gene matches: 8. Per the germline V gene, CDR1 is SGHRS and CDR2 is YFSETQ. The CDR3 totals 15 residues. It was RNA transcripts that yielded the amplified TCR beta CDR3 regions. A set of HTBI primers served as the primers for a first-round RT-PCR of the TCR CDR3. TCRdb reprocessed the multiplex PCR reads with MiXCR, giving one entry per CDR3 protein. Of 450,000 to 500,000 distinct CDR3 sequences listed, about 22% are singletons. Clinical Activity Scores of at least 3, NOSPECS grades of at least 4 and durations under 3 months characterized ophthalmopathy patients.

The TCR comes from an older woman with Graves' ophthalmopathy. V and J are TRBV5-1 and TRBJ1-1; 7 bases line up with TRBD1. The sample consisted of blood. The CDR3 is CASSGIQGSNTEAFF. DNA of the CDR3: TGCGCCAGCAGCGGAATACAGGGGAGCAACACTGAAGCTTTCTTT.